This record concerns one T cell receptor beta chain sequence. Antigen: not known. The junction does not match germline at one end; this may be a read error. This specimen belongs to a study of tumor-infiltrating lymphocytes in primary liver carcinoma. Researchers generated TCR beta cDNA from about 460 ng of total RNA, relying on a constant-region primer. Three nested multiplex PCR rounds of slightly modified ARM-PCR generated TCR beta libraries. Both of the initial two PCR rounds ran for about 9 cycles and employed TRBV1-TRBV30 forward primers alongside a C-beta reverse primer. TCRdb ran MiXCR on the multiplex PCR reads and lists one entry per CDR3 protein. The data show 70,000 to 95,000 distinct CDR3 sequences, approximately 74% seen once. This CDR3 is built from 14 residues. Germline-derived CDR1 and CDR2 are SGHKS and YYEKEE (reference sequence). Study results and caveats: Against blood, tumors held a significantly higher top-250-clone fraction (p = 0.039).

From unsorted bulk tissue weighing roughly 17-31 mg, DNA and RNA were co-extracted. The authors sampled five separate regions per tumor. Sequenced: liver tumor tissue from sampling region 4. Sample subset: tumor region T4, right-lateral pole. The chain has TRBV5-5 and TRBJ1-5; 7 bases agree with TRBD1. The receptor comes from a middle-aged man with primary liver carcinoma and hepatitis B virus infection. The chain's CDR3 is CTSSLLQGDQPRHF. The DNA for the CDR3 is TGTACCAGCAGTCTTCTTCAGGGGGATCAGCCCCGGCATTTT.